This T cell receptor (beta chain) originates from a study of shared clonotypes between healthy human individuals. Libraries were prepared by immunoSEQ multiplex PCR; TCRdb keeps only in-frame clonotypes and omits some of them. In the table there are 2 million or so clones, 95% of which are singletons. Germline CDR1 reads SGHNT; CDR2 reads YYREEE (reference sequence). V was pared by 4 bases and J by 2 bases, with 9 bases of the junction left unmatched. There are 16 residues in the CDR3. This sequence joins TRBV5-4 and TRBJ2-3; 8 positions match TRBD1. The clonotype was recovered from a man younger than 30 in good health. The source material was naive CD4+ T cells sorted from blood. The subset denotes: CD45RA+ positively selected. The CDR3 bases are TGTGCCAGCAGCCTAGGGACAGGAACCTACACAGATACGCAGTATTTT. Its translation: CASSLGTGTYTDTQYF.